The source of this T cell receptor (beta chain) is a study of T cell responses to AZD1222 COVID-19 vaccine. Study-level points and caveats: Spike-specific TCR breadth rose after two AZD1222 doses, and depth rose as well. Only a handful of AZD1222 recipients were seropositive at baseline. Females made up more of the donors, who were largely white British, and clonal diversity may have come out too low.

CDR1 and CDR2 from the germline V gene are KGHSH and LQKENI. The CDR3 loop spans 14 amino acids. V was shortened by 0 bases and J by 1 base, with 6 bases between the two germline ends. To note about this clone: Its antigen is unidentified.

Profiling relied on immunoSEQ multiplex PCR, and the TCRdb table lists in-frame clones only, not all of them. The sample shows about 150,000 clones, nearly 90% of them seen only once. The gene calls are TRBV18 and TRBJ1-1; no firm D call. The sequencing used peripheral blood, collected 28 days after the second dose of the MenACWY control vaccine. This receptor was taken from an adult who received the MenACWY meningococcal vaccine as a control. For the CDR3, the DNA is TGTGCCAGCTCACCACCTCACAAGAACACTGAAGCTTTCTTT. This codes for CASSPPHKNTEAFF.